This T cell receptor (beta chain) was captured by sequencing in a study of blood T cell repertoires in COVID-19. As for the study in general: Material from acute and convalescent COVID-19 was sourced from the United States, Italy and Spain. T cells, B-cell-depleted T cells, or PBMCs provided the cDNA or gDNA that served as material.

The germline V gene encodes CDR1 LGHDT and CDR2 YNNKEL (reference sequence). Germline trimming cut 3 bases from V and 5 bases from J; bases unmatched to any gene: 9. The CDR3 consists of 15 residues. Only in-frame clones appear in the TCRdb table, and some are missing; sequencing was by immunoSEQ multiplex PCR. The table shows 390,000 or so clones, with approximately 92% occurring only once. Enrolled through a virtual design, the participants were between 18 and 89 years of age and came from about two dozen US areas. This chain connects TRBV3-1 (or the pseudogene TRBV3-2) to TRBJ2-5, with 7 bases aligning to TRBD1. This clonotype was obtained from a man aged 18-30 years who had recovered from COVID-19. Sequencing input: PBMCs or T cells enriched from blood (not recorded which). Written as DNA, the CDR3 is TGTGCCAGCAGCCAGGGTGAAGGGGGCAGGGAGACCCAGTACTTC. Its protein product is CASSQGEGGRETQYF.